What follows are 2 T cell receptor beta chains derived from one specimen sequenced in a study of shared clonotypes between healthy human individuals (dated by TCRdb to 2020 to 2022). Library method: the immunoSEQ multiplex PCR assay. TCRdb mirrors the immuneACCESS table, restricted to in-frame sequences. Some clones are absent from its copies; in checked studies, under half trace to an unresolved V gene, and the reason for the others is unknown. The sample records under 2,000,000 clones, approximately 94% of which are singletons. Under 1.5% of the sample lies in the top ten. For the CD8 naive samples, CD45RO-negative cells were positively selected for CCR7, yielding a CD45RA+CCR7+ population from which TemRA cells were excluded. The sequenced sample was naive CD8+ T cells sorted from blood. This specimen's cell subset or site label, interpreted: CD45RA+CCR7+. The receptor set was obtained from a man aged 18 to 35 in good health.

CDR3 region: CASSPYMGTAYNEQFF. The CDR3 DNA reads TGTGCCAGCAGCCCCTATATGGGCACCGCCTACAATGAGCAGTTCTTC. The chain uses TRBV7-6 and TRBJ2-1; D is unresolved. Between the trimmed V and J ends, which lost 5 bases and 2 bases, there was a span of 16 bases. Germline V gene data show CDR1 as SGHVS and CDR2 as FNYEAQ. The CDR3 extends over 16 amino acids.

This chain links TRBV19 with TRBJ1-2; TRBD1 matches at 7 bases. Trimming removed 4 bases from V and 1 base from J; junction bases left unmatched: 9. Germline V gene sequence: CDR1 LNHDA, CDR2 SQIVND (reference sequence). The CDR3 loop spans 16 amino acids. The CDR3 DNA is TGTGCCAGTAGTACCTGGGACAGAATCGTTAACTATGGCTACACCTTC. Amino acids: CASSTWDRIVNYGYTF.